The 30 T cell receptor beta chains given below trace back to one sample, sequenced in a study of cytomegalovirus exposure and HLA in healthy donors. PCR amplification relied on 60 Vbeta primers (plus 13 Jbeta primers). Assay: immunoSEQ multiplex PCR; the TCRdb copy retains only in-frame clones and omits some. This repertoire shows around 110,000 clones, approximately 76% found once; its top ten account for about 2.5%. Sequenced material: PBMCs. Receptors originate from a man aged 18 to 29 in good health and CMV-seronegative.

In its sample, this clone was seen many times. The rearrangement uses TRBV19 and TRBJ1-6; D call uncertain. This CDR3 spans 16 amino acids. Per germline, CDR1 LNHDA and CDR2 SQIVND (reference sequence). Trimming removed 3 bases at V and 6 bases at J, with 15 bases between. CDR3 nucleotide sequence: TGTGCCAGTAGTATCCAGCCGGTGGCGGGTAATTCACCCCTCCACTTT. Translating gives CASSIQPVAGNSPLHF.

This clone was detected once. This chain links TRBV5-1 with TRBJ2-1; 12 positions match TRBD1. The length of the CDR3 is 13 residues. From germline, CDR1 is SGHRS and CDR2 YFSETQ. The trim removed 1 base at V and 14 bases at J, leaving 4 bases unmatched. CDR3 sequence: CASSLRDRGRKFF. The CDR3 nucleotides read TGCGCCAGCAGCTTGCGGGACAGGGGGCGCAAGTTCTTC.

This clone was counted between two and nine times. The chain joins TRBV6-6 to TRBJ1-5; a possible D gene is TRBD1 (5 bases). V dropped 5 bases and J dropped 6 bases, with 20 bases sitting between them. The length of the CDR3 is 16 residues. Germline-derived CDR1 and CDR2 are MNHNY and SVGAGI (reference sequence). The chain's CDR3 is CASSTPATGRGQPQHF. CDR3 bases: TGTGCCAGCAGTACCCCTGCGACCGGGAGGGGTCAGCCCCAGCATTTT.

V usage is TRBV4-2 and J usage is TRBJ2-2, with 7 positions matching TRBD2. Losses at the gene ends were 1 base for V and 3 bases for J; bases not matched to a gene: 5. Germline V lookup: CDR1 LGHNA, CDR2 YNFKEQ. The CDR3 is made up of 16 amino acids. For the CDR3, the DNA is TGTGCCAGCAGCCAAGCGGCTGGGGGGGACACCGGGGAGCTGTTTTTT. It is translated as CASSQAAGGDTGELFF.

This clone was counted a few times. The genes are TRBV5-7 and TRBJ1-5, with a tentative D call TRBD1 (5 bases). TRBV5-7 is marked as an open reading frame, function uncertain. The V end lost 0 bases, the J end lost 5 bases, and 21 bases lay between the germline ends. This CDR3 is 18 amino acids long. The CDR3 is CASSLAAAVGGFDQPQHF. The DNA of the CDR3 is TGTGCCAGCAGCTTGGCTGCGGCAGTCGGGGGTTTCGATCAGCCCCAGCATTTT.

The chain links TRBV5-4 to TRBJ2-7, with 8 bases matching TRBD1. Germline CDR1 and CDR2: SGHNT and YYREEE (reference sequence). J gave up 2 bases and V 3 bases, and 13 bases lay outside the gene matches. The CDR3 loop spans 17 amino acids. The CDR3 coding sequence is TGTGCCAGCAGCTCTACTTCTGGACAGGGCCTCACCTACGAGCAGTACTTC. As protein: CASSSTSGQGLTYEQYF.

The genes are TRBV10-1 and TRBJ2-7; D possibly corresponds to TRBD1 (5 bases). Germline V gene sequence: CDR1 WNHNN, CDR2 SYGVQD (reference sequence). The CDR3 extends over 12 amino acids. V gave up 6 bases and J gave up 7 bases, with 13 bases separating them. The chain's CDR3 is CASSRDRVEQYF. In DNA form, the CDR3 reads TGCGCCAGCAGCAGGGATCGGGTGGAGCAGTACTTC.

The chain uses TRBV19 and TRBJ1-6, with TRBD1 identical over 7 bases. Trimming took 7 bases from V and 7 from J; bases not matched to a gene: 10. The CDR3 runs to 15 residues. Germline V CDR1 and CDR2: LNHDA, SQIVND (reference sequence). CDR3 DNA sequence: TGTGCCAGTATCCTACGGGACAGTTGGAATTCACCCCTCCACTTT. It codes for CASILRDSWNSPLHF.

The J gene is TRBJ2-1, the V gene TRBV6-5; tentative D call: TRBD1 (7 bases). Trimming took 2 bases from V and 8 from J, leaving 16 bases between them. Per germline, CDR1 MNHEY and CDR2 SVGAGI. The CDR3 spans 15 residues. Here the CDR3 DNA reads TGTGCCAGCAGTTACCGCACACAGGGGAGGTATGAGCAGTTCTTC. Residues: CASSYRTQGRYEQFF.

The rearrangement uses TRBV19 and TRBJ2-7; D is unresolved. The germline V and J ends were trimmed by 5 bases and 4 bases, with 12 bases remaining between them. Germline-derived CDR1 and CDR2 are LNHDA and SQIVND (reference sequence). This CDR3 is 13 amino acids long. The CDR3 sequence is CASSRTASYEQYF. The CDR3 DNA is TGTGCCAGTAGTCGTACAGCCTCATACGAGCAGTACTTC.

The J gene is TRBJ1-5, the V gene TRBV19; 8 bases match TRBD1. This CDR3 region has 17 residues. Germline trimming cut 3 bases from V and 2 bases from J; bases unmatched to any gene: 9. Germline lookup yields CDR1 LNHDA and CDR2 SQIVND (reference sequence). This CDR3 reads CASSIHQGQVGNQPQHF. CDR3 sequence (DNA): TGTGCCAGTAGTATCCACCAGGGACAGGTGGGCAATCAGCCCCAGCATTTT.

In its sample, this clone was seen once. The J gene is TRBJ1-5, the V gene TRBV28; TRBD1 might be the D (5 bases). This CDR3 comprises 15 residues. The V end was cut by 7 bases, the J end by 4 bases, with 17 bases between. In germline, CDR1 is MDHEN, CDR2 SYDVKM. As DNA, the CDR3 is TGTGCCAGCATCCCTGGGGCACCCCCAAATCAGCCCCAGCATTTT. Translating it yields CASIPGAPPNQPQHF.

The chain carries TRBV5-1 and TRBJ2-5, with 7 nucleotides matching TRBD2. In germline, CDR1 is SGHRS, CDR2 YFSETQ. The CDR3 runs to 15 residues. The trim removed 1 base at V and 2 bases at J, leaving 5 bases unmatched. CDR3 amino acids: CASSLTAGTQETQYF. In DNA form, the CDR3 reads TGCGCCAGCAGCTTGACAGCGGGGACTCAAGAGACCCAGTACTTC.

The count of this clone is one. The chain uses TRBV19 and TRBJ2-3, with 8 positions matching TRBD2. J lost 0 bases, V lost 8 bases, and 7 bases had no gene match. The CDR3 length is 15 residues. The germline V gene has CDR1 LNHDA and CDR2 SQIVND (reference sequence). CDR3 loop: CASSLAGSSTDTQYF. As DNA, the CDR3 is TGTGCCAGTTCCCTAGCGGGTTCTAGCACAGATACGCAGTATTTT.

The V gene is TRBV5-4, the J gene TRBJ2-1; D call uncertain. Germline CDR1 and CDR2: SGHNT and YYREEE (reference sequence). Trimming cost V 2 bases and J 0 bases, with 9 bases left between them. CDR3 length equals 15 residues. The CDR3 region is CASSFGGSSYNEQFF. CDR3 in DNA: TGTGCCAGCAGCTTTGGCGGAAGCTCCTACAATGAGCAGTTCTTC.

The V and J genes are TRBV7-6 and TRBJ2-5; TRBD2 agrees at 9 bases. With V trimmed by 6 bases and J by 5 bases, 4 bases remained unmatched. The CDR3 has 13 amino acids. Germline loops: CDR1 SGHVS, CDR2 FNYEAQ. The CDR3 DNA reads as TGTGCCAGCAGTGGACTAGCGAGGGAGACCCAGTACTTC. This encodes CASSGLARETQYF.

The chain recombines TRBV15 with TRBJ2-7, with TRBD2 matching 9 bases. V was pared by 0 bases and J by 9 bases, with 12 bases of the junction left unmatched. From germline, CDR1 is LNHNV and CDR2 YYDKDF (reference sequence). The CDR3 has 16 residues. The CDR3 sequence is CATSRDVAGGGQTQYF. CDR3 bases: TGTGCCACCAGCAGAGATGTTGCGGGGGGGGGCCAGACGCAGTACTTC.

V usage is TRBV5-1 and J usage is TRBJ2-5, with TRBD2 identical over 8 bases. J gave up 0 bases and V 3 bases, and 4 bases lay outside the gene matches. Per the germline V gene, CDR1 is SGHRS and CDR2 is YFSETQ. This CDR3 contains 15 residues. CDR3 sequence reads: CASSSGLADQETQYF. The CDR3 bases are TGCGCCAGCAGCTCCGGACTAGCCGACCAAGAGACCCAGTACTTC.

This clone was detected only a few times. This chain uses TRBV2 with TRBJ2-2; D is perhaps TRBD1 (6 bases). V lost 6 bases and J lost 1, with 12 bases in between. The CDR3 contains 15 residues. Germline V gene lookup returns CDR1 SNHLY and CDR2 FYNNEI. CDR3 amino acids: CASSKVTGNTGELFF. Here the CDR3 DNA reads TGTGCCAGCAGCAAAGTGACAGGGAACACCGGGGAGCTGTTTTTT.

This rearrangement joins TRBV15 to TRBJ2-5, with a weak D call TRBD2 (6 bases). This CDR3 contains 14 residues. Trimming took 1 base from V and 5 from J, leaving 11 bases between them. Germline V gene data show CDR1 as LNHNV and CDR2 as YYDKDF (reference sequence). CDR3 loop: CATSRAGGGETQYF. The CDR3 coding sequence is TGTGCCACCAGCAGAGCCGGGGGAGGTGAGACCCAGTACTTC.

The chain joins TRBV6-5 to TRBJ2-5; TRBD1 matches at 11 bases. This CDR3 comprises 14 residues. V trimming: 10 bases; J trimming: 2 bases; junction bases outside the gene matches: 6. Germline CDR1 MNHEY, CDR2 SVGAGI. In nucleotides, the CDR3 is TGTGCCACCCTGGGACAGGGGGGGCAAGAGACCCAGTACTTC. The encoded protein is CATLGQGGQETQYF.

The chain has TRBV21-1 and TRBJ2-3; the listed D gene, TRBD2, was not tested against the DNA. TRBV21-1 is classified as a pseudogene. The CDR3 totals 15 residues. CDR3 nucleotides: TGTGCCAGCAGCAAAGCTACTAGCGGGACAGATACGCAGTATTTT. Translation gives CASSKATSGTDTQYF.

The chain uses TRBV11-2 and TRBJ1-4, with 7 bases matching TRBD1. The junction had 14 bases not matched to a gene; V was cut back by 4 bases and J by 6 bases. The germline gives CDR1 SGHAT, CDR2 FQNNGV. CDR3 length equals 17 residues. The CDR3 DNA is TGTGCCAGCAGCTATGGGACAGAATCCAATAGGTATGAAAAACTGTTTTTT. This translates into CASSYGTESNRYEKLFF.

This clone came up once. The chain joins TRBV7-3 to TRBJ1-1; D is uncertain. Trimming removed 1 base at V and 1 base at J, with 4 bases between. The CDR3 contains 13 residues. Germline CDR1 SGHTA, CDR2 FQGTGA. The CDR3 region has the DNA TGTGCCAGCAGCTTAAACTGGAACACTGAAGCTTTCTTT. It specifies CASSLNWNTEAFF.

This clone has only a few counts. The rearrangement joins TRBV7-2 to TRBJ2-5; possibly TRBD1 for D (6 bases). The length of the CDR3 is 15 residues. Deletions cut 6 bases from V and 5 bases from J, with 19 bases between. Germline CDR1 and CDR2: SGHTA and FQGNSA. CDR3 sequence reads: CASRPDRLSGETQYF. The DNA of the CDR3 is TGTGCCAGCAGACCAGACAGGCTATCCGGGGAGACCCAGTACTTC.

The count of this clone is one. The V call is TRBV10-3, the J call TRBJ2-5, with TRBD1 matching over 9 bases. In germline, CDR1 is ENHRY, CDR2 SYGVKD. This CDR3 is built from 14 residues. With 8 bases clipped from V and 5 bases from J, the junction kept 9 bases outside the gene matches. For the CDR3, the DNA is TGTGCCATCTCGGCGACAGGGGGTAGGGAGACCCAGTACTTC. This codes for CAISATGGRETQYF.

Turning to this clone: The sample carries other DNA sequences with the same CDR3. The genes are TRBV7-9 and TRBJ1-2, with TRBD1 as a possible D gene (6 bases). Trimming cost V 8 bases and J 2 bases, with 12 bases left between them. The CDR3 runs 13 residues. Per the germline V gene, CDR1 is SEHNR and CDR2 is FQNEAQ (reference sequence). In nucleotides, the CDR3 is TGTGCCAGCGAACAGGGTGGCAACTATGGCTACACCTTC. Translated, it gives CASEQGGNYGYTF.

Concerning this clone: The junction and the germline gene differ at one end; a read error may be behind it. The chain combines TRBV4-3 with TRBJ1-2, with TRBD1 matching 8 bases. Germline values: CDR1 LGHNA, CDR2 YSLEER. This CDR3 has 14 amino acids. CDR3 sequence reads: CASSTRTGINGYPF. Here the CDR3 DNA reads TGCGCCAGCAGCACCCGGACAGGGATCAATGGCTACCCCTTC.

This clone was seen a single time. The chain employs TRBV18 and TRBJ2-5; 9 bases fit TRBD1. The V and J ends lost 5 bases and 0 bases, in that order; junction bases with no gene match: 7. CDR3 length equals 16 residues. Germline V gene data show CDR1 as KGHSH and CDR2 as LQKENI. CDR3 residues: CASSVQGAFYQETQYF. The CDR3 nucleotides read TGTGCCAGCTCAGTACAGGGGGCGTTTTACCAAGAGACCCAGTACTTC.

The gene calls are TRBV29-1 and TRBJ2-1; D call uncertain. V lost 5 bases, J lost 5 bases, and 13 bases lay in between. The CDR3 is made up of 13 amino acids. The germline V gene encodes CDR1 SQVTM and CDR2 ANQGSEA. The CDR3 reads CSVRLGSHNEQFF. CDR3 DNA sequence: TGCAGCGTTAGGCTAGGCAGCCACAATGAGCAGTTCTTC.